A selection of T cell receptor beta chains follows, all from one sample in a study of blood T cell repertoires in COVID-19. The method was immunoSEQ multiplex PCR; TCRdb's version includes in-frame clones alone and lacks a portion of them. The profile shows about 95,000 clones, under 90% of them singletons. Sequencing used peripheral blood. The source is a man in his 60s with COVID-19, enrolled during active disease. Each CDR3 is given with its conserved first and last residue. The order of the fields is CDR3 DNA, CDR3 protein, D gene, V gene, J gene. The D gene is left open where the match is weak.

TGTGCCAGCAGCGTGGACAGAGACAATCAGCCCCAGCATTTT	CASSVDRDNQPQHF	NA	TRBV7-8	TRBJ1-5
TGCGCCAGCAGGGAGGACAGGCGTAGCAATCAGCCCCAGCATTTT	CASREDRRSNQPQHF	TRBD1	TRBV4-1	TRBJ1-5
TGTGCCAGCAGCCCCTCGGGACACCACTACGAGCAGTACTTC	CASSPSGHHYEQYF	NA	TRBV3-1/TRBV3-2	TRBJ2-7
TGCGCCAGCAGCCTACCCGGGACTAGCAGTAGCACAGATACGCAGTATTTT	CASSLPGTSSSTDTQYF	TRBD2	TRBV5-1	TRBJ2-3
TGTGCCAGCAGCCCAGGGATGGCGGCCCACAATGAGCAGTTCTTC	CASSPGMAAHNEQFF	NA	TRBV9	TRBJ2-1
TGTGCCAGCACCGTCGCAGACAGGTTCGGTGAAAAACTGTTTTTT	CASTVADRFGEKLFF	NA	TRBV7-8	TRBJ1-4
TGTGCCAGCAGCTTAGCCTTAGACAGGGACAATTCACCCCTCCACTTT	CASSLALDRDNSPLHF	TRBD1	TRBV11-2	TRBJ1-6
TGTGCCAGCTCACTTGGAGTAGCCAGGGAGGTCTATGGCTACACCTTC	CASSLGVAREVYGYTF	NA	TRBV18	TRBJ1-2
TGTGCCAGCAGCCAACGTTACACAGATACGCAGTATTTT	CASSQRYTDTQYF	NA	TRBV14	TRBJ2-3
TGTGCCAGCTCACCACCGGGACTAGCGGGAGGCTACGAGCAGTACTTC	CASSPPGLAGGYEQYF	TRBD2	TRBV18	TRBJ2-7
TGTGCCAGCAGCTTAGAACCAGAGGGGGTATTGACTGAAGCTTTCTTT	CASSLEPEGVLTEAFF	NA	TRBV6-4	TRBJ1-1
TGTGCTAGTGGAACTGGGCCTCGCACAGATACGCAGTATTTT	CASGTGPRTDTQYF	NA	TRBV12-5	TRBJ2-3
TGTGCCACCAGTGACTCGGGACTAGCGGGAGCGGTCACCGGGGAGCTGTTTTTT	CATSDSGLAGAVTGELFF	TRBD2	TRBV24-1	TRBJ2-2
TGTGCCAGCAGCCCCACAGGGGGCGGCTACAATGAGCAGTTCTTC	CASSPTGGGYNEQFF	TRBD1	TRBV6-4	TRBJ2-1
TGTGCCAGCAGTCCTTTAATGGGACAGGGAATCCAAGAGACCCAGTACTTC	CASSPLMGQGIQETQYF	TRBD1	TRBV6-6	TRBJ2-5
TGCGCCAGCAGTGATGGGACTAGCGGGGTCAAAAACATTCAGTACTTC	CASSDGTSGVKNIQYF	TRBD2	TRBV5-1	TRBJ2-4
TGTGCCAGCAGCTTAAGCGGTACCGAGAACACTGAAGCTTTCTTT	CASSLSGTENTEAFF	NA	TRBV7-3	TRBJ1-1
TGTGCCACCGGGGGGACTAGCGGGGGACCGGAGACCCAGTACTTC	CATGGTSGGPETQYF	TRBD2	TRBV10-3	TRBJ2-5